The text below deals with one T cell receptor beta chain. The data were obtained in a study of blood T cell repertoires in COVID-19. The protocol was immunoSEQ multiplex PCR, while the TCRdb copy is restricted to in-frame clones and leaves out a portion. The sample consists of approximately 350,000 clones, approximately 86% of them appearing once. This TCR came from a woman aged 60-75 years with COVID-19, enrolled during active disease. Specimen: peripheral blood.

CDR3: CASSPPIAGIGEQYF. Here the CDR3 DNA reads TGTGCCAGCTCACCACCGATCGCAGGGATCGGCGAGCAGTACTTC. This rearrangement joins TRBV18 to TRBJ2-7; D might be TRBD1 (5 bases). The germline CDR1 and CDR2 sequences are KGHSH and LQKENI. CDR3 length: 15 residues. V lost 0 bases to trimming and J lost 6 bases, with 15 bases between them.